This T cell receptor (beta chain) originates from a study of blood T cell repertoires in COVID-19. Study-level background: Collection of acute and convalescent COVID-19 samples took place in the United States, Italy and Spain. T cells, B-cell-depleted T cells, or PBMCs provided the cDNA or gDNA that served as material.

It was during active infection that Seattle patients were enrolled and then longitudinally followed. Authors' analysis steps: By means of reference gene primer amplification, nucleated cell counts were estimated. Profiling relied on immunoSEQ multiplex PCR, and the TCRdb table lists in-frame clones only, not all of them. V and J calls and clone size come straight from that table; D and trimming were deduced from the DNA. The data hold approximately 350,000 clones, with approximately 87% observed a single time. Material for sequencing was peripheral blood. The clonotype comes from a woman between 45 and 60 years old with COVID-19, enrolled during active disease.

The CDR3 nucleotides read TGTGCCAGCAGCCCTTACGGGAGCGCCAATCAGCCCCAGCATTTT. Protein sequence: CASSPYGSANQPQHF. The chain couples TRBV5-5 to TRBJ1-5; D gene unclear. Trimming took 4 bases from V and 3 from J, leaving 14 bases between them. Germline lookup yields CDR1 SGHKS and CDR2 YYEKEE (reference sequence). This CDR3 spans 15 amino acids.